These 3 T cell receptor beta chains were all obtained from the same sample, sequenced in a study of radiotherapy plus CTLA-4 blockade in lung cancer. This table comes from immunoSEQ multiplex PCR, and its TCRdb copy is limited to in-frame clones, with some not included. The data hold approximately 45,000 clones, with roughly 60% observed a single time. The sequencing used peripheral blood, collected from a patient treated with radiotherapy plus ipilimumab. The receptors shown here come from a human donor with non-small cell lung cancer who had a partial response to radiotherapy plus ipilimumab.

The chain is built from TRBV7-8 and TRBJ2-3; 9 bases agree with TRBD2. Germline V gives CDR1 SGHVS, CDR2 FQNEAQ. After removal of 8 bases from V and 5 bases from J, the junction contained 11 bases not matched to a gene. The CDR3 extends over 15 amino acids. The CDR3 DNA reads as TGTGCCAGCTCTGGGCGGGGGGGCCTGGGAGATACGCAGTATTTT. Translated, it gives CASSGRGGLGDTQYF.

This clone came up a few times. The V call is TRBV10-2, the J call TRBJ1-1; D perhaps matches TRBD1 (5 bases). This CDR3 is 11 amino acids long. The V end lost 8 bases, the J end lost 4 bases, and 8 bases lay between the germline ends. CDR1 WSHSY and CDR2 SAAADI come from the germline V gene. This chain's CDR3 is CASVQGTEAFF. The CDR3 nucleotides read TGCGCCAGCGTGCAGGGCACTGAAGCTTTCTTT.

The chain links TRBV20-1 to TRBJ1-2, with TRBD1 matching over 7 bases. This CDR3 contains 10 residues. Germline CDR1 reads DFQATT; CDR2 reads SNEGSKA (reference sequence). J lost 8 bases, V lost 5 bases, and 2 bases had no gene match. The CDR3 loop reads CSAHRGGYTF. The CDR3 nucleotides are TGCAGTGCTCACAGGGGCGGCTACACCTTC.